This TCR beta chain was retrieved from a study of sequential checkpoint blockade in melanoma (dated by TCRdb to 2018 to 2020). About the investigation overall: In a 1:1 randomization, patients received either first-line nivolumab then ipilimumab (arm A) or ipilimumab then nivolumab (arm B). Maintenance nivolumab was given following each of the two trial sequences. DNA from roughly 94 melanoma tumor samples collected before treatment underwent TCRbeta immunosequencing. Around 20 patients had matched tumor biopsies taken before treatment and at week 13, after single-agent nivolumab (arm A) or ipilimumab (arm B). In about 80% of the matched pre- and post-treatment tumor biopsy pairs, both biopsies came from the same lesion.

CDR1 and CDR2 are read off the germline V gene as MNHGY and SAAAGT. Inclusive of the bounding cysteine and phenylalanine, the CDR3 is 15 residues long. Left in the record is the CDR3 DNA by itself, 45 bases read in frame from the first base. The V end loses 2 bases and the J end loses 6 bases, and a stretch of 15 bases separates them. The sample holds a few counts of this clone. No antigen is known for it. No clone much larger than this one lies a single base away; base qualities are absent. TCRbeta CDR3 regions were immunosequenced from genomic DNA with the immunoSEQ Assay. Before high-throughput sequencing, genomic DNA was amplified using bias-controlled multiplex PCR. For the original study's pipeline: To quantify the absolute abundance of each unique TCRbeta CDR3 region, the sequences were collapsed and filtered. Clonality, defined as 1 minus Pielou's evenness, was calculated using only productive rearrangements. Tumor T-cell fraction was computed by normalizing TCRbeta template counts to usable DNA, estimated from several housekeeping genes. Clones with significantly greater frequencies in on-treatment versus baseline samples were identified using a previously published method. TCRdb took over this immuneACCESS table, retaining in-frame rearrangements with V and J assigned. Such tables are incomplete; in checked studies, under half of the missing clones stem from an unresolved V gene, and the remainder is unexplained. D and trimming were read from the DNA, whereas the V and J calls and clone size are those reported in that table. The sample yields 2,000 to 2,500 clones; 25% to 30% were counted once. Of the sample, more than 9% is held by the ten largest clones.

Broad study findings and their caveats: Tumor T-cell fraction and clonality correlated with PD-L1 staining and CD8+ T-cell counts but not with mutational load. Clinical benefit was about 30 times more likely to be achieved by patients whose tumor T-cell fraction and clonality increased by week 13. Within-arm analyses of tumor T-cell fraction were limited by small sample sizes and reduced statistical power. The model for predicting response that combines TCR metrics with mutation burden needs to be validated in larger, independent patient cohorts. Among patients in arm A, the nivolumab-first arm, pretreatment tumor TIL clonality was associated with response (P = .04).

The sample's treatment or condition label, in plain terms: randomized to nivolumab then ipilimumab (arm A) or the reverse (arm B). None of the patients in the trial had previously been given DNA-damaging chemotherapy. Samples came from patients with melanoma in CheckMate 064, a randomized, open-label phase II trial of sequential checkpoint blockade. Tumor TCR sequencing used genomic DNA from formalin-fixed paraffin-embedded (FFPE) tissue samples. The V and J genes are TRBV6-8 and TRBJ2-3; a tentative D match to TRBD2 spans 6 bases. The source material was tumor tissue (inferred from file names), sampled from a patient given nivolumab and ipilimumab in sequence. This clonotype was obtained from a human donor with melanoma. Read as DNA, the sequence is TGTGCCAGCAGTTACCAGCGGGTTCCGCGGGATACGCAGTATTTT. This codes for CASSYQRVPRDTQYF.